One sample yielded the 9 T cell receptor beta chains listed below, sequenced in a study of response to subunit inactivated influenza vaccine. TCRdb independently ran MiXCR on the RT-PCR reads; one entry per CDR3 protein. The data hold hundreds of thousands of distinct CDR3 sequences, with approximately 14% observed a single time. The sequencing here drew on PBMCs from blood, taken roughly 12 days after vaccination. The receptors were sampled from a man aged 50 to 60 who received an inactivated influenza vaccine.

This clonotype was seen more than once but under ten times. The genes are TRBV28 and TRBJ2-5, with D hard to call. Germline V gene data show CDR1 as MDHEN and CDR2 as SYDVKM. The ends were cut back, 3 bases at V and 0 bases at J, with 17 bases in the middle. The CDR3 runs 17 residues. CDR3 coding DNA: TGTGCCAGCAGTTTTATTTTTCGCCCGCGTCACCAAGAGACCCAGTACTTC. This codes for CASSFIFRPRHQETQYF. Complete variable domain (other parts from reference TRBV28 and TRBJ2-5): DVKVTQSSRYLVKRTGEKVFLECVQDMDHENMFWYRQDPGLGLRLIYFSYDVKMKEKGDIPEGYSVSREKKERFSLILESASTNQTSMYLCASSFIFRPRHQETQYFGPGTRLLVL.

The chain links TRBV7-9 to TRBJ2-1; D may be TRBD1 (5 bases). V lost 3 bases and J lost 6, with 9 bases in between. Germline values: CDR1 SEHNR, CDR2 FQNEAQ (reference sequence). This CDR3 comprises 13 residues. The CDR3 nucleotides read TGTGCCAGCAGCTTTTACAGGACCAATGAGCAGTTCTTC. It specifies CASSFYRTNEQFF.

This clonotype was observed many times. This sequence joins TRBV18 and TRBJ2-1; 10 positions agree with TRBD2. Trimming removed 0 bases from V and 2 bases from J; junction bases left unmatched: 4. Germline assignment: CDR1 KGHSH and CDR2 LQKENI. The CDR3 consists of 17 residues. The CDR3 DNA reads as TGTGCCAGCTCACCACCACAGAGCGGGGGGGCCTACAATGAGCAGTTCTTC. Translated, it gives CASSPPQSGGAYNEQFF.

The rearrangement joins TRBV10-3 to TRBJ2-7; 7 bases align to TRBD2. This CDR3 is built from 13 residues. Trimming removed 6 bases from V and 5 bases from J; junction bases left unmatched: 7. From germline, CDR1 is ENHRY and CDR2 SYGVKD. This CDR3 reads CAIRGGGANEQYF. The CDR3 DNA is TGTGCCATCAGAGGCGGGGGTGCAAACGAGCAGTACTTC.

As DNA, the CDR3 is TGTGCCATCAGAGCGGGAGGGCCATCAGAGACCCAGTACTTC. It is translated as CAIRAGGPSETQYF. This chain joins TRBV10-3 and TRBJ2-5; TRBD2 matches 10 bases. The length of the CDR3 is 14 residues. Germline V gene sequence: CDR1 ENHRY, CDR2 SYGVKD. Trimming at V came to 6 bases and at J to 4 bases, leaving 5 bases not matched to a gene.

This clonotype was detected a few times. The CDR3 spells CASSQVFAGTDSPLHF. The DNA of the CDR3 is TGCGCCAGCAGCCAAGTTTTTGCGGGCACGGACTCACCCCTCCACTTT. The chain joins TRBV4-1 to TRBJ1-6; D unresolved. The CDR3 runs to 16 residues. Per the germline V gene, CDR1 is MGHRA and CDR2 is YSYEKL. V was shortened by 1 base and J by 10 bases, with 17 bases between the two germline ends.

J is TRBJ2-7 and V is TRBV7-6, with 7 positions matching TRBD1. The CDR3 sequence is 15 residues long. The junction had 8 bases not matched to a gene; V was cut back by 4 bases and J by 2 bases. Germline CDR1 is SGHVS and CDR2 is FNYEAQ. The CDR3 here is CASSYTSDRAYEQYF. CDR3 in DNA: TGTGCCAGCAGCTACACTTCTGACAGGGCCTACGAGCAGTACTTC.

The chain is built from TRBV29-1 and TRBJ2-5; weak D call: TRBD2 (6 bases). Trimming took 0 bases from V and 7 from J, leaving 18 bases between them. Germline V lookup: CDR1 SQVTM, CDR2 ANQGSEA. The CDR3 loop spans 15 amino acids. The CDR3 loop reads CSVEDSGRLGGTQYF. The CDR3 coding sequence is TGCAGCGTTGAAGATTCCGGACGGTTGGGGGGGACCCAGTACTTC. Supplemented by reference TRBV29-1 and TRBJ2-5, the full variable domain reads SAVISQKPSRDICQRGTSLTIQCQVDSQVTMMFWYRQQPGQSLTLIATANQGSEATYESGFVIDKFPISRPNLTFSTLTVSNMSPEDSSIYLCSVEDSGRLGGTQYFGPGTRLLVL.

The V call is TRBV20-1, the J call TRBJ2-1; TRBD1 agrees at 10 bases. The CDR3 is 14 residues long. Looked up from germline, CDR1 is DFQATT and CDR2 is SNEGSKA (reference sequence). V dropped 6 bases and J dropped 7; count of bases not matched to a gene: 9. The CDR3 DNA reads TGCAGTGCAAATAGACAGGGGGCGACTAATGAGCAGTTCTTC. This gives the protein CSANRQGATNEQFF.